The sequence of this TCR beta chain was determined in a study of cytomegalovirus exposure and HLA in healthy donors. On this clone itself: As yet, its antigen is unknown.

Researchers ran the PCR with 60 Vbeta and 13 Jbeta primers. Assay used: immunoSEQ multiplex PCR; TCRdb lists only in-frame clones, some missing. The sample shows 110,000 to 150,000 clones, approximately 80% of them seen only once. Study-wide results and limits: Being productive about 87% or about 30% of the time was typical of most TCR beta V segments in an earlier analysis. Donors belonging to an Asian-associated ancestry cluster reportedly showed fewer N-insertions in productive TCRs than the approximately 670-donor mean, according to what a later analysis found. In vitro experiments confirmed that a few CMV-associated chains were specific for CMV antigens.

The CDR3 is made up of 15 amino acids. CDR1 and CDR2 from the germline V gene are LGHNA and YSLEER. Losses at the gene ends were 0 bases for V and 2 bases for J; bases not matched to a gene: 1. V gene TRBV4-3 combines with J gene TRBJ1-5, with TRBD1 identical over 7 bases. The material sequenced was PBMCs. The clonotype comes from a woman between 40 and 55 years old in good health and CMV-seropositive. The CDR3 region is CASSQEGTGNQPQHF. CDR3 coding DNA: TGCGCCAGCAGCCAAGAAGGGACAGGCAATCAGCCCCAGCATTTT.